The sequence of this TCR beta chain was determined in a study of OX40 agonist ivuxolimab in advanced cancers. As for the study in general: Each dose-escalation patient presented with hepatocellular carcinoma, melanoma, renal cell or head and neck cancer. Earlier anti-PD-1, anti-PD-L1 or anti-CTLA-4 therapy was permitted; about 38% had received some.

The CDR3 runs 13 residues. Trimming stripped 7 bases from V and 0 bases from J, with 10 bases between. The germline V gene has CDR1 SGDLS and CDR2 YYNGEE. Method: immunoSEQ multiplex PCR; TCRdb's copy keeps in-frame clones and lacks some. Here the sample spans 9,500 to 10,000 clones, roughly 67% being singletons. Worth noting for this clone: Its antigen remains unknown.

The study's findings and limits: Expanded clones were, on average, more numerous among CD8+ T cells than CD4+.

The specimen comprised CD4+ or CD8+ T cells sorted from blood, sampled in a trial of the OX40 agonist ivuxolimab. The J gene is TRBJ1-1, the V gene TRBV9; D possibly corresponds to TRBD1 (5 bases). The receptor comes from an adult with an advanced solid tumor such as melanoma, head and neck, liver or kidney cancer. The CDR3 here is CASVGGVNTEAFF. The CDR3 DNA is TGTGCCAGCGTGGGAGGGGTGAACACTGAAGCTTTCTTT.